This TCR beta chain came from a study of tumor and adjacent non-tumor tissue in lung cancer. Study-level information: Patients were aged about 30 to 76, approximately ten men and about 5 women, stage I to III. Each sample yielded approximately 4 million productive TCRbeta reads on average. Broader study findings: Tumor tissue had significantly higher TCR diversity than normal lung.

As concerns this clonotype: Its antigen is not identified. One junction end does not reproduce the germline sequence, and a read error may be involved.

The library came from three nested PCR rounds adapted from ARM-PCR protocols. TCRdb processed the multiplex PCR reads anew with MiXCR; each CDR3 protein has one entry. The table has 98,000 or so distinct CDR3 sequences, 80% seen once. RNA was extracted from bulk tissue without any cell sorting. The normal lung tissue was taken more than 3 cm from the tumor edge. The V gene's germline CDR1 is DFQATT and CDR2 SNEGSKA (reference sequence). CDR3 length: 14 residues. This receptor was identified in a man between 60 and 75 years old with small cell lung cancer. The sequenced material came from distant non-tumor lung tissue. The V call is TRBV20-1, the J call TRBJ1-1; D is uncertain. In DNA, the CDR3 is TGCAGTGCTAGGGGAGGGAGTATGCAAACTGAAGCCTTCTTT. Translation gives CSARGGSMQTEAFF.